This T cell receptor beta chain is from a study of blood T cell repertoires in COVID-19. Background on the study: Sources were T cells, B-cell-depleted T cells, or PBMCs; the material itself was cDNA or gDNA.

The method was immunoSEQ multiplex PCR; TCRdb's version includes in-frame clones alone and lacks a portion of them. This repertoire shows around 15,000 clones, 88% found once; its top ten account for about 2.5%. The CDR3 is 14 amino acids. CDR1 and CDR2 from the germline V gene are SGDLS and YYNGEE. The V end lost 7 bases, the J end lost 0 bases, and 11 bases lay between the germline ends. The sample was peripheral blood. This receptor was taken from a human donor in a cohort sampled during active COVID-19. The rearrangement joins TRBV9 to TRBJ2-1; perhaps TRBD2 as D (5 bases). Here the CDR3 DNA reads TGTGCCAGCGGGCGGGCCAGCTCCTACAATGAGCAGTTCTTC. As protein: CASGRASSYNEQFF.